This T cell receptor beta chain appears in the sequencing data of a study of OX40 agonist ivuxolimab in advanced cancers. Study summary: In this trial design, patients received ivuxolimab intravenously at 0.01 to 10 mg/kg every 2 weeks.

The repertoire was sequenced with immunoSEQ multiplex PCR; TCRdb's copy has only in-frame clones and lacks some. The sample lists roughly 100,000 clones; roughly 80% were seen once. The CDR3 sequence is 16 residues long. The germline gives CDR1 MNHEY, CDR2 SVGAGI. V was pared by 2 bases and J by 3 bases, with 9 bases of the junction left unmatched. Sequencing used CD4+ or CD8+ T cells sorted from blood, obtained in a trial of the OX40 agonist ivuxolimab. This chain connects TRBV6-5 to TRBJ2-7; 8 bases agree with TRBD1. This sequence was found in an adult with an advanced solid tumor such as melanoma, head and neck, liver or kidney cancer. The CDR3, as DNA: TGTGCCAGCAGTTACCAAAGACAGGGGACGATCTACGAGCAGTACTTC. This translates into CASSYQRQGTIYEQYF.